This T cell receptor (beta chain) was retrieved from a study of regulatory T cells in long-lasting Graves disease. Regarding time point: newly diagnosed GD, antithyroid drugs for less than 3 months. The authors made the TCR library using RNA they extracted from PBMCs. Researchers made TCR beta libraries by using iRepertoire HTBI primers and running Arm-PCR on CDR3 regions. A single record per CDR3 protein comes from TCRdb applying MiXCR to the multiplex PCR reads. The sample shows 540,000 or so distinct CDR3 sequences, approximately 15% of them seen only once. These data are also associated with another study on T cells in Graves' hyperthyroidism and ophthalmopathy. That work adds: Each diagnosis drew on symptoms, thyroxine, TRAb, thyroid ultrasound and orbital computed tomography findings. First-round RT-PCR with HTBI primers amplified the TCR CDR3 region.

The origin of this receptor is a man aged 25-40 years with Graves disease. The material was peripheral blood mononuclear cells (PBMCs), obtained at new diagnosis, from a patient treated with antithyroid drugs.

The CDR3 loop reads CASSLTQLLTEAFF. CDR3 DNA: TGCGCCAGCAGCTTGACACAACTCCTCACTGAAGCTTTCTTT. The chain has TRBV5-1 and TRBJ1-1; D remains unclear. The V end lost 1 base, the J end lost 4 bases, and 11 bases lay between the germline ends. Germline V gene data show CDR1 as SGHRS and CDR2 as YFSETQ. The CDR3 is 14 residues long. Based on the CDR3 plus reference TRBV5-1 and TRBJ1-1, the full variable domain is KAGVTQTPRYLIKTRGQQVTLSCSPISGHRSVSWYQQTPGQGLQFLFEYFSETQRNKGNFPGRFSGRQFSNSRSEMNVSTLELGDSALYLCASSLTQLLTEAFFGQGTRLTVV.